Given below is one T cell receptor (beta chain) in context. Its specificity is unknown. The sample originates from a study of beta chain features in type 1 diabetes. Overall study findings and caveats: Moderately but significantly shorter TCRB CDR3s were found in Type 1 diabetes patients in all four CD4+ subsets.

Isolated RNA was reverse transcribed in full, so expressed TCRB transcripts were sequenced. The protocol was immunoSEQ multiplex PCR, while the TCRdb copy is restricted to in-frame clones and leaves out a portion. The table includes tens of thousands of clones, 50% to 70% detected once. One heparinised draw of blood, averaging around 120 mL, came from each donor. Cells sorted by CD45RO/CCR7/CD25/CD127/CD95/CD27 comprised CD4+ naive, central memory, regulatory and stem cell-like memory cells. Sequenced material: stem cell memory CD4+ T cells from blood. The receptor comes from a young man with type 1 diabetes.

The DNA for the CDR3 is TGTGCCAGCAGTCCACGGGGGAGGGGCCACTATGGCTACACCTTC. Protein sequence: CASSPRGRGHYGYTF. The J gene is TRBJ1-2, the V gene TRBV28; a weak D match, TRBD1 (5 bases). From germline, CDR1 is MDHEN and CDR2 SYDVKM. The CDR3 runs to 15 residues. V was cut by 5 bases and J by 3 bases, with 16 bases left in between.